A single sample is the source of the 9 T cell receptor beta chains below, sequenced in a study of T cells after yellow fever vaccination. TCRdb analysed the 5' RACE reads with MiXCR anew, one entry per CDR3 protein. The sample yields 450,000 to 550,000 distinct CDR3 sequences, about 19% seen once. Source: PBMCs, taken 15 days after the yellow fever booster vaccination. These receptors all stem from a young man who received the YFV17D yellow fever vaccine.

This clonotype was picked up many times. V usage is TRBV20-1 and J usage is TRBJ1-2; D gene ambiguous. Germline CDR1 and CDR2: DFQATT and SNEGSKA (reference sequence). V lost 5 bases and J lost 0, with 13 bases in between. The CDR3 is made up of 14 amino acids. CDR3 sequence: CSAVPGGANYGYTF. CDR3 DNA sequence: TGCAGTGCTGTTCCAGGAGGAGCTAACTATGGCTACACCTTC.

This sequence joins TRBV2 and TRBJ2-3; TRBD2 might be the D (6 bases). Trimming removed 7 bases at V and 0 bases at J, with 11 bases between. Germline CDR1 SNHLY, CDR2 FYNNEI. The CDR3 is 14 residues long. CDR3 DNA: TGTGCCAGCAATGGCGGGGCCAGCACAGATACGCAGTATTTT. Amino acids: CASNGGASTDTQYF. Full variable domain (rest looked up from reference TRBV2 and TRBJ2-3): EPEVTQTPSHQVTQMGQEVILRCVPISNHLYFYWYRQILGQKVEFLVSFYNNEISEKSEIFDDQFSVERPDGSNFTLKIRSTKLEDSAMYFCASNGGASTDTQYFGPGTRLTVL.

This clonotype was observed a few times. This chain joins TRBV7-2 and TRBJ2-7; tentative D call: TRBD1 (6 bases). CDR1 and CDR2 (germline): SGHTA, FQGNSA. This CDR3 contains 14 residues. Trimming shortened V by 5 bases and J by 0 bases, and 11 bases separated the two germline ends. The CDR3 loop reads CASSAQGSSYEQYF. CDR3 nucleotides: TGTGCCAGCAGCGCCCAGGGGAGCTCCTACGAGCAGTACTTC.

The chain couples TRBV7-7 to TRBJ2-1, with D perhaps TRBD1 (6 bases). The CDR3 totals 16 residues. Germline values: CDR1 SSHAT, CDR2 FNYEAQ (reference sequence). V gave up 8 bases and J gave up 7 bases, with 24 bases separating them. The CDR3, as DNA: TGTGCCAGCTGTCCAGGGGCCCTAAGTCGATCGAATGAGCAGTTCTTC. Translated, it gives CASCPGALSRSNEQFF. Full variable domain (missing parts from reference TRBV7-7 and TRBJ2-1): GAGVSQSPRYKVTKRGQDVTLRCDPISSHATLYWYQQALGQGPEFLTYFNYEAQPDKSGLPSDRFSAERPEGSISTLTIQRTEQRDSAMYRCASCPGALSRSNEQFFGPGTRLTVL.

The chain employs TRBV12-3 or TRBV12-4 and TRBJ2-4; 8 bases align to TRBD2. The CDR3 length is 16 residues. The CDR3 loop reads CPVPGLAGLAKNIQYF. As DNA, the CDR3 is TGTCCCGTCCCGGGGCTAGCGGGTCTAGCCAAAAACATTCAGTACTTC.

This clonotype was seen a few times. This chain connects TRBV11-1 to TRBJ2-3; 12 positions match TRBD2. Germline trimming cut 2 bases from V and 4 bases from J; bases unmatched to any gene: 16. Germline CDR1 SGHAT, CDR2 FQDESV (reference sequence). This CDR3 region has 20 residues. CDR3 loop: CASSLRLAGVWTVFSDTQYF. The CDR3 DNA reads as TGTGCCAGCAGCTTACGACTAGCGGGAGTTTGGACGGTTTTCTCAGATACGCAGTATTTT.

Of note for this clonotype: At one end the junction does not follow the germline gene, possibly because of a read error. This chain connects TRBV20-1 to TRBJ2-7; the D call may be TRBD1 or TRBD2 (7 bases each). The length of the CDR3 is 14 residues. Looked up from germline, CDR1 is DFQATT and CDR2 is SNEGSKA (reference sequence). CDR3: CCAREAGQLREQYF. CDR3 sequence (DNA): TGCTGTGCTAGAGAAGCGGGACAGCTCCGAGAGCAGTACTTC.

This chain uses TRBV6-5 with TRBJ2-3; TRBD2 might be the D (7 bases). Trimming pared 0 bases from V and 9 bases from J, leaving 16 bases between. This CDR3 comprises 15 residues. Germline V gene lookup returns CDR1 MNHEY and CDR2 SVGAGI. Here the CDR3 DNA reads TGTGCCAGCAGTTACTCGCCCGAGGGGGGAGGGACGCAGTATTTT. Translated, it gives CASSYSPEGGGTQYF.

This clonotype was recorded a few times. The chain combines TRBV14 with TRBJ2-3; weak D call: TRBD2 (6 bases). V lost 1 base, J lost 3 bases, and 14 bases lay in between. Germline CDR1 and CDR2: SGHDN and FVKESK. The CDR3 spans 16 residues. The DNA of the CDR3 is TGTGCCAGCAGCCAAGCGGGCGTGCTAGCGACAGATACGCAGTATTTT. Translating gives CASSQAGVLATDTQYF.